The T cell receptor (beta chain) described here comes from a study of T-cell memory formation after mild COVID-19. The overall study: Among the donors, TCR clusters were largely specific to each donor.

This clonotype was observed a few times. As yet, its antigen is unknown. Overall study findings and caveats: Prior to infection, memory already included some responding clones, suggesting cross-reactive memory joined.

There are 12 residues in the CDR3. CDR1 LGHNA and CDR2 YSLEER come from the germline V gene. V shed 5 bases and J shed 8 bases, with 12 bases lying between them. Employing constant-segment primers, 5'RACE generated TCR alpha and TCR beta cDNA libraries bearing sample barcodes and UMIs. TCRdb recomputed calls from the 5' RACE reads with MiXCR, one row per CDR3 protein. The profile shows around 340,000 distinct CDR3 sequences, approximately 15% of them singletons. The clonotype was recovered from a man aged 18 to 30 who had mild COVID-19 (a few samples of this study predate the infection). Cell type and time point are not known. The chain has TRBV4-3 and TRBJ1-2; D is unclear. Source material: PBMCs or a T cell subset sorted from them (not recorded which). CDR3 sequence reads: CASSAPGRGYTF. As DNA, the CDR3 is TGCGCCAGCAGCGCCCCGGGAAGGGGCTACACCTTC.